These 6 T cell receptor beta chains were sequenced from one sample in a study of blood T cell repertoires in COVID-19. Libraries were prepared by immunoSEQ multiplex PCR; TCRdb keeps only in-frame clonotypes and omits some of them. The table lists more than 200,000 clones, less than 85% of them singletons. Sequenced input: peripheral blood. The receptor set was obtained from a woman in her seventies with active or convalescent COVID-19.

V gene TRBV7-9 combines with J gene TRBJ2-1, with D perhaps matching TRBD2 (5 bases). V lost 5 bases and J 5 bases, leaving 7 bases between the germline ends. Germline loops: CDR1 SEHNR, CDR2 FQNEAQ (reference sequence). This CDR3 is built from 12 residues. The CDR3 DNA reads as TGTGCCAGCAGCACGGGAAACAATGAGCAGTTCTTC. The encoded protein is CASSTGNNEQFF.

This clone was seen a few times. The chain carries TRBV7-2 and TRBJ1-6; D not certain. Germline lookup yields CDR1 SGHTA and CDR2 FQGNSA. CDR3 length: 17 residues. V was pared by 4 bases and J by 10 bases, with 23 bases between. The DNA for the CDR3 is TGTGCCAGCAGCTCTCCAACCACGTCGGGGTTCGGCTCACCCCTCCACTTT. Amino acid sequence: CASSSPTTSGFGSPLHF.

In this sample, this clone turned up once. In nucleotides, the CDR3 is TGTGCCTGGAGTGAGGTCTGGGGGCCTGGAAACACCATATATTTT. It codes for CAWSEVWGPGNTIYF. The chain recombines TRBV30 with TRBJ1-3, with TRBD1 as a possible D gene (6 bases). V was cut by 1 base and J by 2 bases, with 12 bases left in between. The CDR3 loop spans 15 amino acids. Germline V gives CDR1 GTSNPN, CDR2 SVGIG (reference sequence).

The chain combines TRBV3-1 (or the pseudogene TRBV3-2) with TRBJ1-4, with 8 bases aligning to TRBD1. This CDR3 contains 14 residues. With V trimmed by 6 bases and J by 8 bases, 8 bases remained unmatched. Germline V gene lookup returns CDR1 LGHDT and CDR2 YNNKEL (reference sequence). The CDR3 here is CASSRGQGGEKLFF. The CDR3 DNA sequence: TGTGCCAGCAGTCGCGGACAGGGAGGGGAAAAACTGTTTTTT.

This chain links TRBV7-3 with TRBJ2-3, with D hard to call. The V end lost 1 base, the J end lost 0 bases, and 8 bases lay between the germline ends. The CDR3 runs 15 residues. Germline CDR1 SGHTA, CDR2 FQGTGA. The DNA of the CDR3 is TGTGCCAGCAGCTTAAACTCCTACAGCACAGATACGCAGTATTTT. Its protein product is CASSLNSYSTDTQYF.

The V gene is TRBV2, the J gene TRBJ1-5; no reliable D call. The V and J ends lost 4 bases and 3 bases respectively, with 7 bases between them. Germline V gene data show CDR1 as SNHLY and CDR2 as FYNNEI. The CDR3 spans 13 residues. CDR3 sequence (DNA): TGTGCCAGCAGTGGGCTTCCCAATCAGCCCCAGCATTTT. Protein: CASSGLPNQPQHF.